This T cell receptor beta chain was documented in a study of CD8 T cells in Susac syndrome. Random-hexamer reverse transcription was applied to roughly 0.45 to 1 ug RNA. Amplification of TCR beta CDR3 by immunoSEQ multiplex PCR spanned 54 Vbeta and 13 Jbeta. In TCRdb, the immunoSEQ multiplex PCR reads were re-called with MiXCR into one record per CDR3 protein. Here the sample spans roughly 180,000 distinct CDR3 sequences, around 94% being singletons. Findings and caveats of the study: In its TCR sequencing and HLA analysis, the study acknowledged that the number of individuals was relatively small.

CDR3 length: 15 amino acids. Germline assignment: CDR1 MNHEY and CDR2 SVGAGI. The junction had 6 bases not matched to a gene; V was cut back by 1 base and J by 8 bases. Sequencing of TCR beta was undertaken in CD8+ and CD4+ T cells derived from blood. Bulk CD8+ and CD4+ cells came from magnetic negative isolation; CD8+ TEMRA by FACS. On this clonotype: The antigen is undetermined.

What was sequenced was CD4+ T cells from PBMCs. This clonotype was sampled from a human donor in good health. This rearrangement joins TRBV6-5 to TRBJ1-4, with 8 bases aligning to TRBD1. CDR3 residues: CASSYFGQGPEKLFF. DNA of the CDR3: TGTGCCAGCAGTTACTTCGGACAGGGCCCCGAAAAACTGTTTTTT.